This entry concerns a single T cell receptor (beta chain). There is no known antigen for this receptor. There are no base qualities to consult, and no much larger clone falls within one base. The germline V end is reduced by 0 bases and the J end by 4 bases; junction bases left unmatched: 3. Based on the germline V gene (reference sequence), the CDR1 and CDR2 sequences are SGHNT and YYREEE. CDR3 length: 16 amino acids, cysteine to phenylalanine. Only the CDR3 portion is preserved as DNA: 48 bases, with reading frame beginning at the first base. The data are from a study of T cells in localized non-small cell lung cancer (dated by TCRdb to the early 2020s). Regarding the study in general: The study analyzed T cell repertoires of hundreds of early-stage NSCLC patients, comparing tumors and uninvolved tumor-adjacent lungs. The cohort was made up of fewer than 250 treatment-naive NSCLC patients whose localized lung tumors had been resected. A mean age of around 69 years was recorded for the NSCLC patients, of whom 129 were male and some 100 were female. The paper as a whole reports these results and caveats: Because multi-region sequencing of the tumors was not done, intratumor heterogeneity could not be ruled out. Longer overall survival was associated with higher T cell density in blood, whereas shorter survival was associated with higher clonality in adjacent lung. Of the top 100 tumor clones, a median of roughly 56 were detected in paired uninvolved adjacent lung; approximately 30 were also among that lung's top 100. Uninvolved tumor-adjacent lung showed the highest T cell clonality, higher than tumor, which suggests more focused antigenic responses in the uninvolved tumor-adjacent lung. Since the design was exploratory, TCR variables were selected using unadjusted p-values with no false-discovery rate correction.

At diagnosis, peripheral blood, uninvolved tumor-adjacent lung and tumor were collected and stored as a combination of fresh-frozen and FFPE material. Blood samples were analyzed as peripheral blood mononuclear cells for TCR repertoire profiling. The immunoSEQ Assay was used to sequence TCR beta CDR3 regions from DNA. For the original study's pipeline: T cell density was computed as TCR beta template counts normalized to usable DNA estimated by amplifying housekeeping genes. Richness was estimated using the preseqR package, with extrapolation to 400,000 templates for PBMC samples and to 120,000 templates for tissue samples. Clonality was defined as one minus Pielou's evenness. Differential abundance testing on productive amino-acid clonotypes, with a minimum total count of 5 and an alpha of 0.1, was used to identify tissue-enriched TCRs. The Jaccard Index and the Morisita Overlap Index were used to measure how much the repertoires overlapped between compartments. TCR beta CDR3s were clustered by GLIPH together with public tetramer-defined viral CDR3s, and at least three viral sequences plus V-gene enrichment were required for viral motifs. Imported from immuneACCESS, the table was reduced by TCRdb to in-frame sequences with V and J called. These copies leave out some clones; in studies compared against another copy, an unresolved V gene accounts for under half, and the cause of the remainder is not known. The DNA was the basis for D and trimming; V, J and clone size are from that table. Counted in this sample were 20,000 to 25,000 clones; approximately 88% of them appeared once. Clones ranked in the top ten supply about 9.7% of the sample.

The source is a woman between 40 and 69 years old with stage III lung adenocarcinoma. The chain employs TRBV5-4 and TRBJ2-1; the junction holds 11 bases that match TRBD1. The source material was peripheral blood mononuclear cells, sampled before any cancer treatment. The DNA sequence is as follows: TGTGCCAGCAGCTTGGGAGGGACAGGGGGATACAATGAGCAGTTCTTC. Translated, it reads CASSLGGTGGYNEQFF.